The next 10 T cell receptor beta chains were all read from a single sample in a study of T-cell memory formation after mild COVID-19 (dated by TCRdb to the early 2020s). The library relied on 5' RACE. Instrument on record: Illumina NovaSeq 6000. Using fastp at Q25 and MiXCR, TCRdb reprocessed the public reads and kept productive beta chains. CDR3 protein duplicates are merged, each entry listing the most common genes and DNA. The sample table lists 45,000 or so distinct CDR3 sequences, around 6.3% of them with a count of one. About 0.84% of the sample lies in the top ten. Material: PBMCs or a T cell subset sorted from them (not recorded which). The source of these receptors is an adult who had mild COVID-19 (a few samples of this study predate the infection). The sample titles of this study are shuffled in the database, so cell type and time point are left out.

Only a few counts were recorded for this clonotype. V is TRBV5-4 and J is TRBJ2-7; maybe TRBD1 (6 bases). V lost 0 bases and J lost 3, with 13 bases in between. This CDR3 region has 15 residues. Germline lookup yields CDR1 SGHNT and CDR2 YYREEE (reference sequence). This chain's CDR3 is CASSLATGLGYEQYF. The CDR3 nucleotides read TGTGCCAGCAGCTTGGCCACAGGGCTGGGCTACGAGCAGTACTTC.

The chain joins TRBV11-3 to TRBJ2-1; D is possibly TRBD2 (6 bases). The CDR3 consists of 15 residues. Between the trimmed V and J ends, which lost 5 bases and 3 bases, there was a span of 14 bases. The germline V gene has CDR1 SGHNT and CDR2 YENEEA. CDR3 loop: CASSPSGDLYNEQFF. The CDR3 DNA reads TGTGCCAGCAGCCCGTCGGGGGATCTCTACAATGAGCAGTTCTTC.

The chain recombines TRBV19 with TRBJ1-5; 10 bases fit TRBD1. The V segment lost 5 bases and the J segment 4 bases; nucleotides outside the gene matches: 5. This CDR3 is built from 15 residues. Germline assignment: CDR1 LNHDA and CDR2 SQIVND (reference sequence). The CDR3 is CASSGRQGANQPQHF. The DNA for the CDR3 is TGTGCCAGTAGTGGACGACAGGGGGCTAATCAGCCCCAGCATTTT.

There are a few counts of this clonotype. As DNA, the CDR3 is TGCAGTGCTAAACCGGGACACCTCTGGACTGAAGCTTTCTTT. This translates into CSAKPGHLWTEAFF. The rearrangement uses TRBV20-1 and TRBJ1-1; D may be TRBD1 (6 bases). The length of the CDR3 is 14 residues. V dropped 4 bases and J dropped 5 bases, with 17 bases sitting between them. The germline V gene has CDR1 DFQATT and CDR2 SNEGSKA (reference sequence).

Many counts were recorded for this clonotype. V gene TRBV12-3 or TRBV12-4 combines with J gene TRBJ1-1; 8 bases align to TRBD1. CDR3 size: 17 residues. The V gene end was trimmed by 6 bases and the J gene end by 4 bases; junction bases not matched to a gene: 16. The CDR3 protein is CASSRSGGGVAGTEAFF. CDR3 DNA sequence: TGTGCCAGCAGCCGATCAGGGGGCGGAGTGGCAGGCACTGAAGCTTTCTTT.

This clonotype was seen repeatedly, ten times or more. CDR3: CSARVARQGAYEQYF. DNA of the CDR3: TGCAGTGCTAGAGTTGCGAGACAGGGCGCCTACGAGCAGTACTTC. The rearrangement uses TRBV20-1 and TRBJ2-7, with 7 bases matching TRBD1. Losses at the gene ends were 1 base for V and 2 bases for J; bases not matched to a gene: 8. CDR1 DFQATT and CDR2 SNEGSKA come from the germline V gene (reference sequence). The CDR3 is 15 amino acids.

This clonotype has ten or more counts. The chain couples TRBV7-9 to TRBJ1-5; D is ambiguous. Deletions cut 2 bases from V and 11 bases from J, with 16 bases between. In germline, CDR1 is SEHNR, CDR2 FQNEAQ (reference sequence). CDR3 size: 14 residues. The chain's CDR3 is CASSLNEGFGTQHF. The CDR3 bases are TGTGCCAGCAGCTTAAACGAGGGCTTCGGGACCCAGCATTTT.

This clonotype was observed many times. The chain joins TRBV5-1 to TRBJ2-2, with 13 bases identical to TRBD2. The CDR3 extends over 19 amino acids. J gave up 5 bases and V 0 bases, and 10 bases lay outside the gene matches. Germline CDR1 SGHRS, CDR2 YFSETQ. CDR3 nucleotides: TGCGCCAGCAGCTTGGACACCCGACTAGCGGGAGGATTTACCGGGGAGCTGTTTTTT. Amino acid sequence: CASSLDTRLAGGFTGELFF.

This clonotype was seen many times. This chain links TRBV24-1 with TRBJ2-1, with D unresolved. The germline gives CDR1 KGHDR, CDR2 SFDVKD. V dropped 2 bases and J dropped 8 bases, with 9 bases sitting between them. The CDR3 extends over 13 amino acids. The CDR3 nucleotides read TGTGCCACCAGTGATTCCCTATCGTATGAGCAGTTCTTC. Encoded protein: CATSDSLSYEQFF.

In its sample, this clonotype was seen many times. This chain uses TRBV2 with TRBJ2-1, with 7 positions matching TRBD1. CDR3 length: 13 residues. CDR1 and CDR2 (germline): SNHLY, FYNNEI. After removal of 4 bases from V and 6 bases from J, the junction contained 3 bases not matched to a gene. The DNA of the CDR3 is TGTGCCAGCAGTGGACAGGGTTTCAATGAGCAGTTCTTC. Amino acids: CASSGQGFNEQFF. The whole variable domain, remainder taken from reference TRBV2 and TRBJ2-1, is EPEVTQTPSHQVTQMGQEVILRCVPISNHLYFYWYRQILGQKVEFLVSFYNNEISEKSEIFDDQFSVERPDGSNFTLKIRSTKLEDSAMYFCASSGQGFNEQFFGPGTRLTVL.